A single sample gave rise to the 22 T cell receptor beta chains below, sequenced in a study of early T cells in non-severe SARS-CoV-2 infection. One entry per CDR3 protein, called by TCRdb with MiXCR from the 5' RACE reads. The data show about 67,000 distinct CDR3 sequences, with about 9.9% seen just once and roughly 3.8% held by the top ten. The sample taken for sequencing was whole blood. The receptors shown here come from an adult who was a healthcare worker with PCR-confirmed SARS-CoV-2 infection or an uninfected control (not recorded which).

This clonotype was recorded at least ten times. This CDR3 is CSARVTKILAGAVYNEQFF. CDR3 DNA: TGCAGTGCTAGAGTAACAAAGATACTAGCGGGAGCGGTCTACAATGAGCAGTTCTTC. The rearrangement uses TRBV20-1 and TRBJ2-1; 11 bases map to TRBD2. The germline V gene has CDR1 DFQATT and CDR2 SNEGSKA (reference sequence). V was clipped by 1 base and J by 3 bases; unmatched bases: 14. The CDR3 has 19 residues.

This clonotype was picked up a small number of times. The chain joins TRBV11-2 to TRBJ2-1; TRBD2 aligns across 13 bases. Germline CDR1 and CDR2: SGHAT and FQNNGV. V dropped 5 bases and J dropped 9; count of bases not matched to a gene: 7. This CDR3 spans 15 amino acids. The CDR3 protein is CASSTGLAGVGEQFF. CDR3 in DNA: TGTGCCAGCAGCACCGGACTAGCGGGGGTGGGTGAGCAGTTCTTC.

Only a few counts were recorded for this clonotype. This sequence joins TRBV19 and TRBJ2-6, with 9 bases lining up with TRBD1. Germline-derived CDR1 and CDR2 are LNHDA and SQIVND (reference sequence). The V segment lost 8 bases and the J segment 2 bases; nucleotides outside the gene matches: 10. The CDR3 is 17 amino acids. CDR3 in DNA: TGTGCCAGTGGCACCGGGACAGGGTCTACTGGGGCCAACGTCCTGACTTTC. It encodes CASGTGTGSTGANVLTF.

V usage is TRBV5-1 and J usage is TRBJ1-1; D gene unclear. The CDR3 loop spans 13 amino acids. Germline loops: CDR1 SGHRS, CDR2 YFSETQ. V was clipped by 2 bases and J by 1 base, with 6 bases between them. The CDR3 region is CASSFGENTEAFF. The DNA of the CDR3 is TGCGCCAGCAGCTTCGGAGAGAACACTGAAGCTTTCTTT.

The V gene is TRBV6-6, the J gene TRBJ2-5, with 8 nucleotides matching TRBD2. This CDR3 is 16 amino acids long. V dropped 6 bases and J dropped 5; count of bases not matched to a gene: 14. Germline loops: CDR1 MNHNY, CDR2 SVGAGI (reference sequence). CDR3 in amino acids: CASSIGRGRIQETQYF. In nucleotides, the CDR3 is TGTGCCAGCAGCATCGGGAGGGGCCGGATCCAGGAGACCCAGTACTTC.

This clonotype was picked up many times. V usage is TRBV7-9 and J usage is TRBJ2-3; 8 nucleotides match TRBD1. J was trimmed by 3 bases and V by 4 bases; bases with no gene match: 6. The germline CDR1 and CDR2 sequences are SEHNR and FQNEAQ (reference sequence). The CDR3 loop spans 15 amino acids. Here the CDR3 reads CASSSTDRGTDTQYF. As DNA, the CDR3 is TGTGCCAGCAGCTCCACAGACAGGGGAACAGATACGCAGTATTTT.

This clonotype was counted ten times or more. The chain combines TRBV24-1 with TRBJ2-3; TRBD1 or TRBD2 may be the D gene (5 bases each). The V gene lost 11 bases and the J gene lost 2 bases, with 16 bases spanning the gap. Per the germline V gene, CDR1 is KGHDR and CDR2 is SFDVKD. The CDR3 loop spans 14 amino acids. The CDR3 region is CAISTGTLTDTQYF. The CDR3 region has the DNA TGTGCCATCTCAACCGGGACCCTCACAGATACGCAGTATTTT.

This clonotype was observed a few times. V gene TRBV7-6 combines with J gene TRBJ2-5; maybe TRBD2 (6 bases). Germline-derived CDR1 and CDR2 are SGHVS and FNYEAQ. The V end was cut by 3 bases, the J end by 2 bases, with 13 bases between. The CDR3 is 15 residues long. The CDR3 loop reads CASSFRGLLQETQYF. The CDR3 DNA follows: TGTGCCAGCAGCTTTAGGGGACTCCTTCAAGAGACCCAGTACTTC. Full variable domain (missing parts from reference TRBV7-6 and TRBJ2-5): GAGVSQSPRYKVTKRGQDVALRCDPISGHVSLYWYRQALGQGPEFLTYFNYEAQQDKSGLPNDRFSAERPEGSISTLTIQRTEQRDSAMYRCASSFRGLLQETQYFGPGTRLLVL.

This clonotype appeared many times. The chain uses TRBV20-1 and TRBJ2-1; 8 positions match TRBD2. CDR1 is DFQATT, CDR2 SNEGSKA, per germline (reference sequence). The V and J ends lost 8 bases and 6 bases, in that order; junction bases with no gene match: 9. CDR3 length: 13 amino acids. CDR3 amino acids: CSSPGGTGNEQFF. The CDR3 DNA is TGCAGTTCGCCGGGGGGGACGGGCAATGAGCAGTTCTTC.

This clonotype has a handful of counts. The CDR3 is CASSSIEGTSGLYNEQFF. CDR3 nucleotide sequence: TGTGCCAGCAGTTCGATCGAAGGGACTAGCGGACTTTACAATGAGCAGTTCTTC. The V and J genes are TRBV12-3 or TRBV12-4 and TRBJ2-1; TRBD2 matches 11 bases. Germline trimming cut 4 bases from V and 4 bases from J; bases unmatched to any gene: 12. CDR3 length: 18 amino acids.

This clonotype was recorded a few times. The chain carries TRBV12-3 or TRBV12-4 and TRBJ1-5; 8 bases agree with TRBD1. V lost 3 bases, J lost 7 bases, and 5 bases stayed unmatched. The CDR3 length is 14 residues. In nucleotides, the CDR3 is TGTGCCAGCAGTTTGACAGGGGACGGGCAGCCCCAGCATTTT. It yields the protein CASSLTGDGQPQHF.

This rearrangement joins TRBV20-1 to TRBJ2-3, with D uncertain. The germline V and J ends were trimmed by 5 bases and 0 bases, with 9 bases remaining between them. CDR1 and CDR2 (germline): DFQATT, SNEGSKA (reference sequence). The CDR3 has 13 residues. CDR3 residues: CSASRASTDTQYF. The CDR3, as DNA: TGCAGTGCTTCCCGAGCTAGCACAGATACGCAGTATTTT.

The CDR3 sequence: CASSPLARGTEAFF. CDR3 nucleotide sequence: TGTGCCAGCAGCCCACTAGCCCGGGGCACTGAAGCTTTCTTT. The chain combines TRBV3-1 with TRBJ1-1, with D hard to call. V dropped 4 bases and J dropped 4 bases, with 13 bases sitting between them. The length of the CDR3 is 14 residues. Germline V gene sequence: CDR1 LGHDT, CDR2 YNNKEL (reference sequence).

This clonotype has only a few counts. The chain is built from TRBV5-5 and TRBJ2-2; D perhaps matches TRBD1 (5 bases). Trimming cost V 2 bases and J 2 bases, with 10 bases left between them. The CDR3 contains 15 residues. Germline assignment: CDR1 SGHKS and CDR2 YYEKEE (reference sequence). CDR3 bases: TGTGCCAGCAGCTTAGGGGTCCCCAACACCGGGGAGCTGTTTTTT. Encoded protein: CASSLGVPNTGELFF.

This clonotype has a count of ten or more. DNA for the CDR3: TGTGCCAGTAGTTATGGGGAGGGGTGGAACGAGCAGTACTTC. Protein product: CASSYGEGWNEQYF. The chain has TRBV19 and TRBJ2-7, with TRBD2 identical over 7 bases. Germline V gene sequence: CDR1 LNHDA, CDR2 SQIVND (reference sequence). J gave up 5 bases and V 5 bases, and 9 bases lay outside the gene matches. This CDR3 comprises 14 residues. Filled out from reference TRBV19 and TRBJ2-7, the complete variable domain reads DGGITQSPKYLFRKEGQNVTLSCEQNLNHDAMYWYRQDPGQGLRLIYYSQIVNDFQKGDIAEGYSVSREKKESFPLTVTSAQKNPTAFYLCASSYGEGWNEQYFGPGTRLTVT.

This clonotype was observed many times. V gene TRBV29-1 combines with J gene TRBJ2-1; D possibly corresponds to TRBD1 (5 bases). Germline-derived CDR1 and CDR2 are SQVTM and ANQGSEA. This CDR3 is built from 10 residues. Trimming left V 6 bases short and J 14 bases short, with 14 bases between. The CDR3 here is CSVDGRVEFF. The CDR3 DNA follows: TGCAGCGTGGATGGCAGGGTAGAGTTCTTC.

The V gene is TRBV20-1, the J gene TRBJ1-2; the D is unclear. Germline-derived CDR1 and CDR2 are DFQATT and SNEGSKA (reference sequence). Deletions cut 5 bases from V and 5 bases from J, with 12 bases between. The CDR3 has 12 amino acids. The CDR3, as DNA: TGCAGTGCTCGTCGGGAAATTTATGGCTACACCTTC. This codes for CSARREIYGYTF.

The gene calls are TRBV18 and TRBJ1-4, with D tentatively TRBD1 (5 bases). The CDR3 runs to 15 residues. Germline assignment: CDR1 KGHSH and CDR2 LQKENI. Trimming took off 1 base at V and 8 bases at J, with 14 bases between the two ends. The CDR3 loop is CASSPRSREGEKLFF. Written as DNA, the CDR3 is TGTGCCAGCTCACCACGTAGCAGGGAAGGCGAAAAACTGTTTTTT. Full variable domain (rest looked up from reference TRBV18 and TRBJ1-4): NAGVMQNPRHLVRRRGQEARLRCSPMKGHSHVYWYRQLPEEGLKFMVYLQKENIIDESGMPKERFSAEFPKEGPSILRIQQVVRGDSAAYFCASSPRSREGEKLFFGSGTQLSVL.

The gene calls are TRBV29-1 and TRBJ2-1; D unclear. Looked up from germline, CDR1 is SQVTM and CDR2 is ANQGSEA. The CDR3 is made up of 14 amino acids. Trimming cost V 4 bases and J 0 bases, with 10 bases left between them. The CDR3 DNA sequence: TGCAGCGTTGCCCAGGAGAGCTCCTACAATGAGCAGTTCTTC. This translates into CSVAQESSYNEQFF.

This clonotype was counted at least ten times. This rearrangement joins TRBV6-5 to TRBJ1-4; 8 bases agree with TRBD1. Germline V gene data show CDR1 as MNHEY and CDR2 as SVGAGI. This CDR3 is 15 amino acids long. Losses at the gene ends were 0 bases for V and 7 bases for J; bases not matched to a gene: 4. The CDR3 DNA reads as TGTGCCAGCAGTTACTCCAGGGGGCTGGGTGAAAAACTGTTTTTT. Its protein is CASSYSRGLGEKLFF.

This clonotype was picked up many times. The CDR3 loop is CSGIGGTDTQYF. The CDR3 coding sequence is TGCAGTGGGATAGGGGGGACAGATACGCAGTATTTT. This chain links TRBV20-1 with TRBJ2-3; the D call may be TRBD1 or TRBD2 (6 bases each). Germline V gives CDR1 DFQATT, CDR2 SNEGSKA (reference sequence). The CDR3 consists of 12 residues. Deletions cut 7 bases from V and 3 bases from J, with 11 bases between.

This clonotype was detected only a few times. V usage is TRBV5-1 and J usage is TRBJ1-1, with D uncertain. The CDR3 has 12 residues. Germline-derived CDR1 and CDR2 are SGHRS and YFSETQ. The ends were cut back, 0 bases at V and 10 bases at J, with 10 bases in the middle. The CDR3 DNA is TGCGCCAGCAGCTTGGGTGCCAGGCCAGCTTTCTTT. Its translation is CASSLGARPAFF.